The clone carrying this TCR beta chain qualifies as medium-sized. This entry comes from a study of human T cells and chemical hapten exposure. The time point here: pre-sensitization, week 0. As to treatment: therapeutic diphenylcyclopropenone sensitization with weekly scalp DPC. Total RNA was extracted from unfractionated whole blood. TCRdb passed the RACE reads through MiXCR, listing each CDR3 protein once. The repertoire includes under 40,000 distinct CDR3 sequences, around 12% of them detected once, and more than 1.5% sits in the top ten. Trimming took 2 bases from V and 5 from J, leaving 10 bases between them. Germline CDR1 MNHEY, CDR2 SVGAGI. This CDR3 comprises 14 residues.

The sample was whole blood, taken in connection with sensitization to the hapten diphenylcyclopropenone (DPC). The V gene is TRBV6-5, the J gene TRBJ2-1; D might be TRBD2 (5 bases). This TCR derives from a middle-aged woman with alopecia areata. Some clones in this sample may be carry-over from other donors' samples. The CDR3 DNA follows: TGTGCCAGCAGTTACCAGCGGACCAACAATGAGCAGTTCTTC. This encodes CASSYQRTNNEQFF.